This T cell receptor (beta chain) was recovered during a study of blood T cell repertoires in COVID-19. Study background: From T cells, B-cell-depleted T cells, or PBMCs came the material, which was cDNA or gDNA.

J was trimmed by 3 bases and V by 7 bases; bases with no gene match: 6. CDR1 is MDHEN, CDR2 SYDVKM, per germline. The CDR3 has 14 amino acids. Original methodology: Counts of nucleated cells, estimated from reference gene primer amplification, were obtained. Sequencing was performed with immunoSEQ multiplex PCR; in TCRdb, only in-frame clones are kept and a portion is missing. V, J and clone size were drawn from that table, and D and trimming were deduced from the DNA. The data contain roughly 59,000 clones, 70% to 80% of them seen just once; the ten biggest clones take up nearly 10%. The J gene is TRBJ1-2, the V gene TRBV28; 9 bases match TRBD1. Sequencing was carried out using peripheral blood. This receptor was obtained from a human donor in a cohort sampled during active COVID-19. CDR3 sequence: CASNLQGADYGYTF. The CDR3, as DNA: TGTGCCAGCAATCTACAGGGGGCGGACTATGGCTACACCTTC.